This T cell receptor beta chain was recovered during a study of Graves' ophthalmopathy and Graves' hyperthyroidism. General observations from the study: Blood also contained most of the expanded thyroid clonotypes above 0.001 frequency.

The PBMCs originated from roughly 9.6 ml of fresh peripheral blood. The TCR beta CDR3 regions underwent amplification from RNA transcripts. First-round RT-PCR used HTBI primers; second-round multiplex PCR followed. MiXCR was run by TCRdb on the multiplex PCR reads, yielding one entry per CDR3 protein. The top ten hold around 3% of the sample, which has just over 400,000 distinct CDR3 sequences, around 21% seen once. Trimming left V 1 base short and J 8 bases short, with 5 bases between. The CDR3 spans 11 residues. Germline loops: CDR1 MGHRA, CDR2 YSYEKL. At least ten counts were recorded for this clonotype. Antigen specificity is unknown.

The sequencing input was peripheral blood. The source of this sequence is a woman in her late teens or twenties with stable Graves' hyperthyroidism. This chain uses TRBV4-1 with TRBJ1-1; D gene unclear. The CDR3 region is CASSQVTEAFF. DNA of the CDR3: TGCGCCAGCAGCCAAGTGACAGAAGCTTTCTTT.